This TCR beta chain was captured in a study of shared clonotypes between healthy human individuals. Study-wide background: Every donor yielded three CD4 naive, three CD4 memory, two CD8 naive and one CD8 memory plate. General study points: The study drew on few donors, limiting represented genetic and exposure-history diversity.

Germline assignment: CDR1 LNHDA and CDR2 SQIVND (reference sequence). Trimming removed 4 bases at V and 2 bases at J, with 14 bases between. This CDR3 spans 15 amino acids. With regard to this clone: What it recognizes is unknown.

Original processing methods: Filtering differed because ImmunoSEQ produced junction-only sequences that carried no quality scores. Method: immunoSEQ multiplex PCR; TCRdb's copy keeps in-frame clones and lacks some. V and J calls and clone size follow that table, whereas D and trimming were derived from the DNA. The repertoire has around 2.1 million clones, around 93% of them found once; the top ten carry 1.5% to 2%. The naive CD8 population came from CD45RO-negative cells selected for CCR7, without terminally differentiated effector memory CD45RA+ cells. The material sequenced was naive CD8+ T cells from PBMCs. This receptor was identified in a man younger than 35 in good health. Some clones in this sample may be carry-over from other donors' samples. The chain has TRBV19 and TRBJ1-2, with D unclear. The CDR3 sequence is CASSTAGTRNYGYTF. The CDR3 DNA reads TGTGCCAGTAGTACCGCCGGCACTAGGAACTATGGCTACACCTTC.